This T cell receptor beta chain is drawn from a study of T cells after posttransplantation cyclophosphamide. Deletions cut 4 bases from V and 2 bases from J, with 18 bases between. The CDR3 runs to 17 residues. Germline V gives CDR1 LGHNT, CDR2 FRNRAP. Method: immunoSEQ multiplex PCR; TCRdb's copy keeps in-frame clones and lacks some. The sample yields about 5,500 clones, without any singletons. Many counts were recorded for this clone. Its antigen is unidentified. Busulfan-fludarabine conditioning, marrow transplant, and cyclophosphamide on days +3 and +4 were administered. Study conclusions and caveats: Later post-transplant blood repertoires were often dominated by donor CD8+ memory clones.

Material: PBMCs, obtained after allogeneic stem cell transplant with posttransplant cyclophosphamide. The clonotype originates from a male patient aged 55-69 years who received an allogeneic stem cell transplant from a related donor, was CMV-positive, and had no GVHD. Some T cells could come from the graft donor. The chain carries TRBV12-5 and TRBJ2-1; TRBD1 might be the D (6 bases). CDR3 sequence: CASGSPGQRPPYNEQFF. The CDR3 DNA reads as TGTGCTAGTGGTTCCCCGGGACAACGTCCCCCCTACAATGAGCAGTTCTTC. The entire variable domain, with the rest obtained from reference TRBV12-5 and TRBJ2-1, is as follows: DARVTQTPRHKVTEMGQEVTMRCQPILGHNTVFWYRQTMMQGLELLAYFRNRAPLDDSGMPKDRFSAEMPDATLATLKIQPSEPRDSAVYFCASGSPGQRPPYNEQFFGPGTRLTVL.